The 4 T cell receptor beta chains in this list originate from one sample, sequenced in a study of glioma-infiltrating T cells after dendritic cell vaccination (dated by TCRdb to between 2015 and 2016). The library relied on the immunoSEQ multiplex PCR assay. This immuneACCESS table, as held by TCRdb, lists in-frame sequences with V and J called but not all clones. Of the missing ones, under half trace to an unresolved V gene in checked studies; the others have no known cause. The sample contains roughly 85,000 clones, roughly 85% of them found a single time. More than 8% of the sample lies in the top ten. This specimen's time point label, interpreted: after dendritic cell vaccination, including at tumor progression/relapse. This material consisted of blood, taken after dendritic cell vaccination. The receptors come from a human donor with glioblastoma.

The V call is TRBV5-6, the J call TRBJ2-7; weak D call: TRBD1 (6 bases). Germline CDR1 reads SGHDT; CDR2 reads YYEEEE. The CDR3 runs 14 residues. V lost 2 bases and J lost 2, with 11 bases in between. The CDR3 DNA is TGTGCCAGCAGCTTCGGACAGCAGGCCTACGAGCAGTACTTC. It translates to CASSFGQQAYEQYF. Drawing the rest from reference TRBV5-6 and TRBJ2-7, the complete variable domain is DAGVTQSPTHLIKTRGQQVTLRCSPKSGHDTVSWYQQALGQGPQFIFQYYEEEERQRGNFPDRFSGHQFPNYSSELNVNALLLGDSALYLCASSFGQQAYEQYFGPGTRLTVT.

The V call is TRBV6-1, the J call TRBJ1-6, with 8 positions matching TRBD1. The J segment lost 10 bases and the V segment lost 2 bases, leaving 13 bases of the junction unmatched. Germline CDR1 is MNHNS and CDR2 is SASEGT. This CDR3 contains 17 residues. This CDR3 is CASSERTLDRERSPLHF. The CDR3 DNA is TGTGCCAGCAGTGAAAGAACTCTGGACAGGGAGAGATCACCCCTCCACTTT.

The table lists this clone with a few counts. The identical CDR3 is also encoded by other nucleotide sequences in the sample. The gene calls are TRBV5-1 and TRBJ2-7; perhaps TRBD2 as D (5 bases). This CDR3 region has 14 residues. CDR1 and CDR2 (germline): SGHRS, YFSETQ. V lost 0 bases to trimming and J lost 2 bases, with 9 bases between them. CDR3 in DNA: TGCGCCAGCAGCTTGGTAGTAGCGCCCTACGAGCAGTACTTC. It specifies CASSLVVAPYEQYF.

This clone occurred a few times. The J gene is TRBJ2-7, the V gene TRBV6-5; no definite D call. The CDR3 sequence is 13 residues long. Trimming cost V 5 bases and J 6 bases, with 14 bases left between them. In germline, CDR1 is MNHEY, CDR2 SVGAGI. CDR3: CASSLQSPGEQYF. In DNA, the CDR3 is TGTGCCAGCAGTCTACAGAGCCCCGGCGAGCAGTACTTC.